The clone carrying this TCR beta chain appeared once. This specimen belongs to a study of shared clonotypes between healthy human individuals. The junction had 6 bases not matched to a gene; V was cut back by 0 bases and J by 3 bases. Germline-derived CDR1 and CDR2 are SGDLS and YYNGEE. This CDR3 comprises 16 residues. Libraries were prepared by immunoSEQ multiplex PCR; TCRdb keeps only in-frame clonotypes and omits some of them. Among 550,000 to 700,000 clones listed, around 73% were seen once. The receptor was isolated from a woman aged 25 to 39 in good health. The rearrangement joins TRBV9 to TRBJ1-3; 7 nucleotides match TRBD1. Sequenced: memory CD4+ T cells sorted from blood. Specified subset: CD45RA-negative fraction. Written as DNA, the CDR3 is TGTGCCAGCAGCGTAGGACAGGGTAGTAGTGGAAACACCATATATTTT. Amino acids: CASSVGQGSSGNTIYF.